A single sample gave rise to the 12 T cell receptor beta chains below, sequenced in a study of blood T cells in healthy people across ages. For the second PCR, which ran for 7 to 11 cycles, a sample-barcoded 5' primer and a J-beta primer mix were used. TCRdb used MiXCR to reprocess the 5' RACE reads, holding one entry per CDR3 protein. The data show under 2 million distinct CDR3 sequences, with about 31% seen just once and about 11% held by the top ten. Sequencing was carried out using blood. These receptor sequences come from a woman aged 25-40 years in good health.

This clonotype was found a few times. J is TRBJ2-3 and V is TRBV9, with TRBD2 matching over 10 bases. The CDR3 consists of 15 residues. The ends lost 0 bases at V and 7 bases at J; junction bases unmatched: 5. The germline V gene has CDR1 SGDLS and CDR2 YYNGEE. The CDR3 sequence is CASSVGSSGGNTQYF. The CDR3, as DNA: TGTGCCAGCAGCGTAGGTTCTAGCGGGGGCAATACGCAGTATTTT. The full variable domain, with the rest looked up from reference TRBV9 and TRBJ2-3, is DSGVTQTPKHLITATGQRVTLRCSPRSGDLSVYWYQQSLDQGLQFLIQYYNGEERAKGNILERFSAQQFPDLHSELNLSSLELGDSALYFCASSVGSSGGNTQYFGPGTRLTVL.

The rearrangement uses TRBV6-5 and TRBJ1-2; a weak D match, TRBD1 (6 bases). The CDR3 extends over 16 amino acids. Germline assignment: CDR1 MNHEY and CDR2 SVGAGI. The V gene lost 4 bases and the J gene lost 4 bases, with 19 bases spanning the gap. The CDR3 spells CASSSTGQRPFYGYTF. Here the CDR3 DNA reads TGTGCCAGCAGTTCCACTGGACAGCGACCATTCTATGGCTACACCTTC.

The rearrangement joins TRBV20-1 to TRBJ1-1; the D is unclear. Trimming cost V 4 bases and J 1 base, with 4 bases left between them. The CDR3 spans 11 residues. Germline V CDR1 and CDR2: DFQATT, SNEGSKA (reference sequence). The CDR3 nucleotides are TGCAGTGCTAAAAGGAACACTGAAGCTTTCTTT. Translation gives CSAKRNTEAFF.

The CDR3 bases are TGTGCCAGCAGCTATACAGGGTCCACAGATACGCAGTATTTT. Translated, it gives CASSYTGSTDTQYF. This chain joins TRBV5-5 and TRBJ2-3, with D perhaps matching TRBD1 (6 bases). V was shortened by 3 bases and J by 2 bases, with 10 bases between the two germline ends. Per the germline V gene, CDR1 is SGHKS and CDR2 is YYEKEE (reference sequence). This CDR3 spans 14 amino acids.

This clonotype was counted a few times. CDR3 loop: CASSQETQYNEQFF. The CDR3 DNA is TGCGCCAGCAGCCAAGAAACACAGTACAATGAGCAGTTCTTC. The rearrangement uses TRBV4-1 and TRBJ2-1; D unresolved. The V gene's germline CDR1 is MGHRA and CDR2 YSYEKL. The germline V and J ends were trimmed by 0 bases and 4 bases, with 7 bases remaining between them. This CDR3 comprises 14 residues.

The CDR3 is CAGTGGTGNQETQYF. The CDR3, as DNA: TGCGCCGGCACCGGGGGGACAGGGAACCAAGAGACCCAGTACTTC. J is TRBJ2-5 and V is TRBV5-1; TRBD1 matches 9 bases. Germline values: CDR1 SGHRS, CDR2 YFSETQ. J lost 0 bases, V lost 10 bases, and 10 bases had no gene match. The CDR3 has 15 amino acids.

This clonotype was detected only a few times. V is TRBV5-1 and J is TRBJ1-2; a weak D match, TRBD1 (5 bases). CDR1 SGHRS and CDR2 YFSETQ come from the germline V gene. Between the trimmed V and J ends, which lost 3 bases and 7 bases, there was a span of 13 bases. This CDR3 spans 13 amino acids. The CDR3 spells CASSSGRGCGYTF. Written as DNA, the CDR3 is TGCGCCAGCAGCTCAGGGCGTGGCTGTGGCTACACCTTC.

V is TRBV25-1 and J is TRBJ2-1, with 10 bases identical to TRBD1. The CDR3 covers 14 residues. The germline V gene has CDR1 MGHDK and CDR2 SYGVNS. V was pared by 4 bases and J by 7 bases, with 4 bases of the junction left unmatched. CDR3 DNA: TGTGCCAGCAGTGGCCGGGACAGGGGAAATGAGCAGTTCTTC. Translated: CASSGRDRGNEQFF.

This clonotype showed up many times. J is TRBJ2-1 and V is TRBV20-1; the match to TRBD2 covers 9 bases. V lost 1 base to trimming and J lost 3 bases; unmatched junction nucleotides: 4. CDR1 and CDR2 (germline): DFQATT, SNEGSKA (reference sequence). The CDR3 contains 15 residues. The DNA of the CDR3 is TGCAGTGCTAGAGTAGCGGGAGATCTCTACAATGAGCAGTTCTTC. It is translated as CSARVAGDLYNEQFF.

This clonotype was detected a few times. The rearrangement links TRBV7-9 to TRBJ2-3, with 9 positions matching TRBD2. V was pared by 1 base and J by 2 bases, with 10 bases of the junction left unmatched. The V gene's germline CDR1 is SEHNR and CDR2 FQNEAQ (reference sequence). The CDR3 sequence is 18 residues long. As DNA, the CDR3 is TGTGCCAGCAGCTTAGAGGGACTAGCAGTTTCCCTCACAGATACGCAGTATTTT. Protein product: CASSLEGLAVSLTDTQYF.

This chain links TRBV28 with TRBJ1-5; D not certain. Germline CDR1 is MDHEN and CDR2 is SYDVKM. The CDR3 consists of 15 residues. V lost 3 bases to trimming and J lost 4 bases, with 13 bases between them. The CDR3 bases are TGTGCCAGCAGTTTTCCCGGACCTAATAATCAGCCCCAGCATTTT. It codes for CASSFPGPNNQPQHF.

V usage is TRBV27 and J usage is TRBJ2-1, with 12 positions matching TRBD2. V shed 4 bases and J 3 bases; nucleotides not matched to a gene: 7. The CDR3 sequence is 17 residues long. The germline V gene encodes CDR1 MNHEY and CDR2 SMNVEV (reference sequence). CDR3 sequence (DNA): TGTGCCAGCAGTTACCCTAGCGGGAGGGCGGGCTACAATGAGCAGTTCTTC. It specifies CASSYPSGRAGYNEQFF.